This TCR beta chain came from a study of shared clonotypes between healthy human individuals. Caucasian adults living in Nashville, Tennessee, provided all samples. Into CD45RA+ naive and CD45RA-negative memory subsets, the CD4+ cells were split. V lost 10 bases and J lost 2; bases outside the gene matches: 10. There are 15 residues in the CDR3. Germline V gives CDR1 MRHNA, CDR2 SNTAGT. Study-wide points: Despite large depth, rarefaction showed incomplete sorted-subset sequencing. Unshared clonotypes carried lower generation probabilities than those common to all four donors.

Libraries were prepared by immunoSEQ multiplex PCR; TCRdb keeps only in-frame clonotypes and omits some of them. This table holds hundreds of thousands of clones, around 67% found once. This clone was picked up one time. Its antigen is unknown. The rearrangement links TRBV6-4 to TRBJ2-1; TRBD2 matches 8 bases. Sample: memory CD4+ T cells sorted from blood. The subset: CD45RA-negative fraction. This TCR came from a woman in her twenties or thirties in good health. CDR3 nucleotides: TGTGCCACCACGAAAGTAGCGGGGACCTACAATGAGCAGTTCTTC. Translating gives CATTKVAGTYNEQFF.